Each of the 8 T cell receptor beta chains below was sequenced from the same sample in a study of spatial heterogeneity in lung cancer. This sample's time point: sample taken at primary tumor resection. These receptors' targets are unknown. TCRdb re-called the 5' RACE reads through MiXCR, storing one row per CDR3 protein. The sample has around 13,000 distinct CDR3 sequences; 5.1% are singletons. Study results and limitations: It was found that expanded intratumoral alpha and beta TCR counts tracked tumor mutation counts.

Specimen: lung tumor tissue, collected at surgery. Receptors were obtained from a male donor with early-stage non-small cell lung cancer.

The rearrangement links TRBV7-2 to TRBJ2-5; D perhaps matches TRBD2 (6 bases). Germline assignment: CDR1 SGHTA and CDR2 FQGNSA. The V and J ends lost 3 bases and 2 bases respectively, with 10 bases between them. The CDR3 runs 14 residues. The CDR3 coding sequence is TGTGCCAGCAGCTTTTTAGGGACTCAAGAGACCCAGTACTTC. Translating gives CASSFLGTQETQYF.

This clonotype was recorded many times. CDR3 in DNA: TGCAGTGCTAGAGATCCGAGCGGGGGAAGCTTGTACGAGCAGTACTTC. Protein sequence: CSARDPSGGSLYEQYF. The rearrangement joins TRBV20-1 to TRBJ2-7, with 8 bases identical to TRBD2. Trimming at V came to 0 bases and at J to 4 bases, leaving 11 bases not matched to a gene. The CDR3 consists of 16 residues. Germline lookup yields CDR1 DFQATT and CDR2 SNEGSKA (reference sequence).

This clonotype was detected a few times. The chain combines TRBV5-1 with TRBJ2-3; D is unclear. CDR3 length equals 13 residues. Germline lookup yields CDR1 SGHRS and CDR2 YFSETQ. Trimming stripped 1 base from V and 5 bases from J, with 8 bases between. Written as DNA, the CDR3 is TGCGCCAGCAGCTTGCGCATCCGAGATACGCAGTATTTT. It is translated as CASSLRIRDTQYF.

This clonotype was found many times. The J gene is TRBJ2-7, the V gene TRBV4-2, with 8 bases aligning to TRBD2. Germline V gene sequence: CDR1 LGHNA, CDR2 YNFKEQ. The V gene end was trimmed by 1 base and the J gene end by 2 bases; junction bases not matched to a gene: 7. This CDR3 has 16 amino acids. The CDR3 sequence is CASSQAWRGAAYEQYF. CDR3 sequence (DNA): TGTGCCAGCAGCCAAGCTTGGCGGGGGGCCGCCTACGAGCAGTACTTC.

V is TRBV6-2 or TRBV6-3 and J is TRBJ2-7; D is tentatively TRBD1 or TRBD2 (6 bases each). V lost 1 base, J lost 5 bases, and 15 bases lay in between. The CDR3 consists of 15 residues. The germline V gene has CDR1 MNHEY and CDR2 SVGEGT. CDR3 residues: CASSYLGGSENEQYF. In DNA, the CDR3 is TGTGCCAGCAGTTACTTGGGGGGCTCGGAAAACGAGCAGTACTTC.

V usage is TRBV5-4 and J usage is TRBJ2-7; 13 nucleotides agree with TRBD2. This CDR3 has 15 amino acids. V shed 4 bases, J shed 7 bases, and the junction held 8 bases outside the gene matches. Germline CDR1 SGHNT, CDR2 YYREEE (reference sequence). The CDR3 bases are TGTGCCAGCAGCGTGGGACTAGCGGGGATCCTGGAGCAGTACTTC. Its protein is CASSVGLAGILEQYF.

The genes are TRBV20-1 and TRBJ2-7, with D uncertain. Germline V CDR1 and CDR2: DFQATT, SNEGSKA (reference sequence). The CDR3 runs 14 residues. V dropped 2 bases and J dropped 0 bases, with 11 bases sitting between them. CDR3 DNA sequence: TGCAGTGCTAGACCCAAGACGAGCTCCTACGAGCAGTACTTC. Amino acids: CSARPKTSSYEQYF.

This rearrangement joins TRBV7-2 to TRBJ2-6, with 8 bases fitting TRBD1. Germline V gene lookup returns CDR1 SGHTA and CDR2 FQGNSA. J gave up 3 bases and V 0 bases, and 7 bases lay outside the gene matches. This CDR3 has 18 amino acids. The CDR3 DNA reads TGTGCCAGCAGCTTAGCGCGAGACAGGGGTTTTGGGGCCAACGTCCTGACTTTC. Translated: CASSLARDRGFGANVLTF.